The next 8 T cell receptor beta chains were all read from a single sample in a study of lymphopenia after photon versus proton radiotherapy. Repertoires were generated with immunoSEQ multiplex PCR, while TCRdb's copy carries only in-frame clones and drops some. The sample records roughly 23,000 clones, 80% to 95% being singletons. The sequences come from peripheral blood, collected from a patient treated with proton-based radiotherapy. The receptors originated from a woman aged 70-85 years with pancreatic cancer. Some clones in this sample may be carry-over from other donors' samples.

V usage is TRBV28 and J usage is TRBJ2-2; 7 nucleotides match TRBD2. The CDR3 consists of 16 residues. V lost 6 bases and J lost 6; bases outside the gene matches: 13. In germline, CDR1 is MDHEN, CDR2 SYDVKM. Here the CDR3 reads CASRLPGTTRPGELFF. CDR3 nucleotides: TGTGCCAGCAGATTGCCCGGGACTACACGACCCGGGGAGCTGTTTTTT.

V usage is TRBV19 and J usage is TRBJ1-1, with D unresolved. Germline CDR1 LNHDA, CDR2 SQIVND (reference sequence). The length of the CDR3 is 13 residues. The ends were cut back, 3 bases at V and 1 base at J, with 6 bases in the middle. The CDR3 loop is CASSIRENTEAFF. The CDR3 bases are TGTGCCAGTAGTATCAGAGAGAACACTGAAGCTTTCTTT. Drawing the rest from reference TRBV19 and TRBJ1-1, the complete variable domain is DGGITQSPKYLFRKEGQNVTLSCEQNLNHDAMYWYRQDPGQGLRLIYYSQIVNDFQKGDIAEGYSVSREKKESFPLTVTSAQKNPTAFYLCASSIRENTEAFFGQGTRLTVV.

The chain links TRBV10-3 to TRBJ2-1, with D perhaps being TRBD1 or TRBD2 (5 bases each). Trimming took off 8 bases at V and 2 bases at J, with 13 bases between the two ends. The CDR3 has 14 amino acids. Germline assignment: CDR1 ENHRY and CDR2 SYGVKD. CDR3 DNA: TGTGCCATCTCTCCGGGGCCAACCTACAATGAGCAGTTCTTC. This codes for CAISPGPTYNEQFF.

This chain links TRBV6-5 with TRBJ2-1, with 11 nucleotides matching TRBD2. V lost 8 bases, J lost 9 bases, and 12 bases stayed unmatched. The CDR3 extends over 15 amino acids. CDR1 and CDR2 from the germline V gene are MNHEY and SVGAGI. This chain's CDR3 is CASSGSGRAGSEQFF. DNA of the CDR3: TGTGCCAGCTCCGGTAGCGGGAGGGCCGGAAGTGAGCAGTTCTTC.

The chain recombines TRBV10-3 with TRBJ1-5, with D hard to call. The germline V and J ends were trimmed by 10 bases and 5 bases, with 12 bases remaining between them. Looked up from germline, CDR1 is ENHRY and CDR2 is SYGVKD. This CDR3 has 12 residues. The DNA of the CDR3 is TGTGCCACCTCCGACGGATATCAGCCCCAGCATTTT. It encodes CATSDGYQPQHF.

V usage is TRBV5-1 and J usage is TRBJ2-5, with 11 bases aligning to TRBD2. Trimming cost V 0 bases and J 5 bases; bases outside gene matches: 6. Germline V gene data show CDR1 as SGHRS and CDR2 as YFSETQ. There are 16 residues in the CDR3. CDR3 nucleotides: TGCGCCAGCAGCTTGGGGACCGGGACTAGCGGTGAGACCCAGTACTTC. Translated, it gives CASSLGTGTSGETQYF.

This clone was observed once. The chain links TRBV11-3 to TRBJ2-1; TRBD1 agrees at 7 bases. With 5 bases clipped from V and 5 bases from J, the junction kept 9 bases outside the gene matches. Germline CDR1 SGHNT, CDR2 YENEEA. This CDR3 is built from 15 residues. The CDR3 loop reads CASSRRQGVDNEQFF. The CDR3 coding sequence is TGTGCCAGCAGCCGCCGACAGGGTGTCGACAATGAGCAGTTCTTC. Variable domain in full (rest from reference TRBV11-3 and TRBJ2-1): EAGVVQSPRYKIIEKKQPVAFWCNPISGHNTLYWYLQNLGQGPELLIRYENEEAVDDSQLPKDRFSAERLKGVDSTLKIQPAELGDSAVYLCASSRRQGVDNEQFFGPGTRLTVL.

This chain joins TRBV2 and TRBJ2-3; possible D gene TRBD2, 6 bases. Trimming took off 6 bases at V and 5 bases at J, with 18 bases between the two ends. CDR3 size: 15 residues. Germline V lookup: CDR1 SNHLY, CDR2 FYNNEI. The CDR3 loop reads CASREASAPQDTQYF. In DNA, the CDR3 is TGTGCCAGCAGGGAGGCTAGCGCCCCCCAAGATACGCAGTATTTT.